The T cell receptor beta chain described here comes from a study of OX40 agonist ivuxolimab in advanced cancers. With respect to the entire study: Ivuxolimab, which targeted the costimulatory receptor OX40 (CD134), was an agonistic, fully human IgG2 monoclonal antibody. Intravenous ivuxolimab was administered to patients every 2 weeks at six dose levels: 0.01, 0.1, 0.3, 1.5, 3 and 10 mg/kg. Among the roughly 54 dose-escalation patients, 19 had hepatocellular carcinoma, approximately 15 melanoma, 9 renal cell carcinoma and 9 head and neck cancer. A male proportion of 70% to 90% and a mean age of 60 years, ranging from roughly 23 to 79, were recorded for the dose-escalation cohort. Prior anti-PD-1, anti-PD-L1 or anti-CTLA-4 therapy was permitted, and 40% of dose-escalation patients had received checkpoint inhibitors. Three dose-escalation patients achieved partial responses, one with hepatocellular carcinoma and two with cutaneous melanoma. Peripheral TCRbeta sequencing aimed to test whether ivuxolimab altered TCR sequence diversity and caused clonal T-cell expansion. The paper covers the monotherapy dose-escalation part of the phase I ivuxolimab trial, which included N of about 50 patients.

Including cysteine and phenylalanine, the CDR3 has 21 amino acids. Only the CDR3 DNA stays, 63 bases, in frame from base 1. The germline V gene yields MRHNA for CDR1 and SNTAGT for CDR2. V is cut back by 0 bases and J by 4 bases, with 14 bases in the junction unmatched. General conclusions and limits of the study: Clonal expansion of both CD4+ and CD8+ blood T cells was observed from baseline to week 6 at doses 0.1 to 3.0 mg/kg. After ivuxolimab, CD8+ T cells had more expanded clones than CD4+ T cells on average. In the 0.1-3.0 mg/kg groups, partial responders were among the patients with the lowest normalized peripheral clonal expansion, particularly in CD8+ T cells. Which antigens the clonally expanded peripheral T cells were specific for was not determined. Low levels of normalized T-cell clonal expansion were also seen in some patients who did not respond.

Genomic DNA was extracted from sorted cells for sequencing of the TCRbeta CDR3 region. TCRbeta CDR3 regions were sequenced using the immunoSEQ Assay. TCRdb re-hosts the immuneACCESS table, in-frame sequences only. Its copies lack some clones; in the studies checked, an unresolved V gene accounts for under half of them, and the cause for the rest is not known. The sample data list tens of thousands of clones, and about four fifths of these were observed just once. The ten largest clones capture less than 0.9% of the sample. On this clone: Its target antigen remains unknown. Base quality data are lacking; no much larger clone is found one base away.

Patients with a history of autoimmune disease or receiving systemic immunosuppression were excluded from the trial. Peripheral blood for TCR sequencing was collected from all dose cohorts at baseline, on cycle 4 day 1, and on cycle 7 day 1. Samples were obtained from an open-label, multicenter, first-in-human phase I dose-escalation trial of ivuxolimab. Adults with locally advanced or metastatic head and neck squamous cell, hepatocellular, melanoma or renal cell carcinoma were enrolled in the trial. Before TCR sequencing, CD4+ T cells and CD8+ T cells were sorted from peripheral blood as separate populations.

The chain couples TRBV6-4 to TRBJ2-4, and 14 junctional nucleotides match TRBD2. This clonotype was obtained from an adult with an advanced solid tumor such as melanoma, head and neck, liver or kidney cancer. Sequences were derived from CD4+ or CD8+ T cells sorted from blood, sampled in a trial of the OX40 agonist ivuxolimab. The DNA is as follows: TGTGCCAGCAGTGACTCGTTAGTAGCGGGACTAGCGGGAGTGGGGAAAAACATTCAGTACTTC. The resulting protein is CASSDSLVAGLAGVGKNIQYF.